A selection of T cell receptor beta chains follows, all from one sample in a study of T cells after yellow fever vaccination. TCRdb re-called the 5' RACE reads through MiXCR, storing one row per CDR3 protein. The table includes fewer than 400,000 distinct CDR3 sequences, approximately 6% detected once. Sequenced here: PBMCs, sampled 5 days after the yellow fever booster vaccination. The source of these receptors is a man aged 25 to 40 who received the YFV17D yellow fever vaccine. Each CDR3 is given with its conserved first and last residue. D genes are given only for firm matches. A clone size is listed for some rows: how often the clone was seen (once, few, many), or a class if it is expanded.

TRBD1 TRBJ2-7 few TRBV5-1 TGCGCCAGCAGCGGGGGGACAGGGCCCTACGAGCAGTACTTC CASSGGTGPYEQYF
NA TRBJ2-7 many TRBV5-6 TGTGCCAGCAGCTTGTTTGGGGTTCTCTACGAGCAGTACTTC CASSLFGVLYEQYF
NA TRBJ2-1 few TRBV20-1 TGCAGTGCTAGACCTCCAGAGGATGAGCAGTTCTTC CSARPPEDEQFF
TRBD1 TRBJ2-1 NA TRBV29-1 TGCAGCGCCCTTGGGTCAGGGGGCAATGAGCAGTTCTTC CSALGSGGNEQFF
TRBD1 TRBJ1-1 few TRBV5-6 TGTGCCAGCAGCAGGACAGGGGGGACTGAAGCTTTCTTT CASSRTGGTEAFF
NA TRBJ2-3 few TRBV20-1 TGCAGTGCTAGAGAGGGGCTAGCCCGAGTTACGCAGTATTTT CSAREGLARVTQYF
NA TRBJ2-7 many TRBV29-1 TGCAGCGTGAGTAACCGGGACACGAAGTACGAGCAGTACTTC CSVSNRDTKYEQYF
TRBD2 TRBJ2-1 many TRBV27 TGTGCCAGCAGTTTATCGGGGACTAGCGGGAGTCAGAATGAGCAGTTCTTC CASSLSGTSGSQNEQFF
NA TRBJ2-7 NA TRBV7-2 TGTGCCAGCAGCTTGTTTTTAGTCCCGGCGGGGAGCGAGCAGTACTTC CASSLFLVPAGSEQYF
NA TRBJ2-2 NA TRBV9 TGTACCAGCAGCGAGACAGTAAGCGAGAGGTTCACCGGGGAGCTGTTTTTT CTSSETVSERFTGELFF
TRBD1 TRBJ2-7 NA TRBV28 TGTGCCAGCAGTGACCTGGCCGGGACAGATAATAACTCCTACGAGCAGTACTTC CASSDLAGTDNNSYEQYF